This T cell receptor beta chain was recorded in a study of T cells in Graves' hyperthyroidism and ophthalmopathy. The length of the CDR3 is 12 residues. Germline V CDR1 and CDR2: SQVTM, ANQGSEA. V shed 8 bases and J shed 4 bases, with 14 bases lying between them. Amplification yielded TCR beta CDR3 regions, with RNA transcripts as the source. First-round RT-PCR of the TCR CDR3 relied on the HTBI primer set. TCRdb re-derived calls from the multiplex PCR reads in MiXCR, one entry per CDR3 protein. The repertoire holds some 600,000 distinct CDR3 sequences, with about 43% as singletons. The table lists this clonotype with many counts. Its antigen is currently unknown. Hyperthyroidism in the patients, aged 18 to 65, was newly diagnosed and under 2 months in duration. The diagnoses drew upon clinical symptoms, serum thyroxine and TRAb, thyroid ultrasound and orbital computed tomography. General observations from the study: The majority of expanded thyroid clonotypes above 0.001 also appeared in blood.

This receptor was taken from a woman between 18 and 29 years old with Graves' hyperthyroidism. The sequenced material came from peripheral blood or thyroid tissue (not recorded which). The V call is TRBV29-1, the J call TRBJ1-1; no definite D call. CDR3 in amino acids: CSTTDGGTEAFF. The CDR3 DNA follows: TGCAGCACTACCGACGGTGGCACTGAAGCTTTCTTT.